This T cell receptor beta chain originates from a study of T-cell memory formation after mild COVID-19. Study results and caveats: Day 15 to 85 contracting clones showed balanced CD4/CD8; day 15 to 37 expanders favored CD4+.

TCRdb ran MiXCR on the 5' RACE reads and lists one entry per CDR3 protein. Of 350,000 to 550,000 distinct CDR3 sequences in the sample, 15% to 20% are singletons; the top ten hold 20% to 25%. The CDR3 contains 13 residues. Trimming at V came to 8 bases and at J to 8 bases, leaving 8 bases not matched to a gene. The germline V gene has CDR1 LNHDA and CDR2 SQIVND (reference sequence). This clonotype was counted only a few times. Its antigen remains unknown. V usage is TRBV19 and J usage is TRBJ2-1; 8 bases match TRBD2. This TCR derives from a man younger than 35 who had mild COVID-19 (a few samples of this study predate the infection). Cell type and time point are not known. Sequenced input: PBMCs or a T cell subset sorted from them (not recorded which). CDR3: CASQGLDNYEQFF. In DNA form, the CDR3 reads TGTGCCAGTCAGGGACTAGACAACTATGAGCAGTTCTTC.